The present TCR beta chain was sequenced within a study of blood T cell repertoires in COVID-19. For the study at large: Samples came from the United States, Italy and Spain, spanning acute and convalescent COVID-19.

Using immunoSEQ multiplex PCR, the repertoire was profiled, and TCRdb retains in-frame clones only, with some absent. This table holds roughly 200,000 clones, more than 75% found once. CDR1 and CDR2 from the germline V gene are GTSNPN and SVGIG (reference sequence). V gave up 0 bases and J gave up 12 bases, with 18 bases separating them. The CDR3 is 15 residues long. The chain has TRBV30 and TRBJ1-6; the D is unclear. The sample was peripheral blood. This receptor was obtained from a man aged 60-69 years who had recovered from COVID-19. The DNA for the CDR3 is TGTGCCTGGAGTGTACTAGTCCCATCCACCGGACCCCTCCACTTT. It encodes CAWSVLVPSTGPLHF.